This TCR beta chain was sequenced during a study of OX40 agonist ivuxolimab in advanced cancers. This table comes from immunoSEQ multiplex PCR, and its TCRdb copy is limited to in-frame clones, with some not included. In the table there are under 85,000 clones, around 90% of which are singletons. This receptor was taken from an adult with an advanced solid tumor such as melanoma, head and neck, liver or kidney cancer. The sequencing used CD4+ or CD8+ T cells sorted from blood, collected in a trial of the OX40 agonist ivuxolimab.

The CDR3 loop reads CAGGGGNSGNTIYF. CDR3 coding DNA: TGTGCCGGCGGAGGCGGGAACTCTGGAAACACCATATATTTT. V gene TRBV28 combines with J gene TRBJ1-3, with D unresolved. The CDR3 is 14 amino acids. Germline CDR1 is MDHEN and CDR2 is SYDVKM. V lost 11 bases and J lost 0, with 14 bases in between.